This TCR beta chain was profiled in a study of blood T cell repertoires in COVID-19. Study background: Both acute and convalescent COVID-19 samples were obtained from the United States, Italy and Spain. The cDNA or gDNA used as material had been derived from T cells, B-cell-depleted T cells, or PBMCs.

The CDR3 has 14 residues. The germline V and J ends were trimmed by 8 bases and 3 bases, with 15 bases remaining between them. CDR1 and CDR2 from the germline V gene are SGHAT and FQDESV (reference sequence). Per the study methods: Cell counts per sample came from amplifying reference gene primers. Repertoires were generated with immunoSEQ multiplex PCR, while TCRdb's copy carries only in-frame clones and drops some. From that table come the V and J calls and clone size; the DNA was used to work out D and trimming. The repertoire holds some 150,000 clones, with about 89% as singletons. This clonotype was sampled from a man aged 60 to 69 with active or convalescent COVID-19. Sequencing was carried out using peripheral blood. The gene calls are TRBV11-1 and TRBJ2-3; no definite D call. For the CDR3, the DNA is TGTGCCAGCTCTCCCATGGCCCTGACAGATACGCAGTATTTT. This encodes CASSPMALTDTQYF.